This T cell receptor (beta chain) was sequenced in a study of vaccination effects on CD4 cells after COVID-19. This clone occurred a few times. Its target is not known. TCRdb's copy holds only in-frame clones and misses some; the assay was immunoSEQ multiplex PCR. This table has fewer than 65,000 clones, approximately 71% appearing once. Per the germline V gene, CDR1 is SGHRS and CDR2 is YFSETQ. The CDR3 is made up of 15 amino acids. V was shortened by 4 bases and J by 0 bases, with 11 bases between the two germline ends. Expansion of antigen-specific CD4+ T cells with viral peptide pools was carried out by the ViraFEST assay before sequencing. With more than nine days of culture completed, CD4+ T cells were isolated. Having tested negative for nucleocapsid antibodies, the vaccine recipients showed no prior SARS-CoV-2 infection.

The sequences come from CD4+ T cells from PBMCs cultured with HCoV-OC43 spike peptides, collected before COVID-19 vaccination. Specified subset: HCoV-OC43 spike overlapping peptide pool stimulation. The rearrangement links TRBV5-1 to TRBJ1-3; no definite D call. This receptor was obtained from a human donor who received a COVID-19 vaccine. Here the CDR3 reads CASSPEGPSGNTIYF. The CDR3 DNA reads TGCGCCAGCAGCCCAGAGGGCCCCTCTGGAAACACCATATATTTT.